This T cell receptor (beta chain) was identified in a study of identical twins. This clonotype was observed many times. TCRdb re-called the 5' RACE reads with MiXCR, one entry per CDR3 protein. Counted here are roughly 220,000 distinct CDR3 sequences, under 8.5% occurring once; the ten biggest clones make up about 14%. Germline V gene data show CDR1 as MNHEY and CDR2 as SMNVEV (reference sequence). V was pared by 4 bases and J by 6 bases, with 5 bases of the junction left unmatched. This CDR3 has 14 residues. Separately, the same data were catalogued under a study of T cells expressing NK-cell markers.

The source material was CD8+ T cells sorted from blood. The TCR originated in a woman younger than 30 in good health. The V gene is TRBV27, the J gene TRBJ1-5; TRBD1 aligns across 8 bases. The CDR3: CASSWGQAGQPQHF. CDR3 coding DNA: TGTGCCAGCAGTTGGGGACAGGCAGGTCAGCCCCAGCATTTT.